This TCR beta chain is drawn from a study of CD8 T cells in ankylosing spondylitis. The study's findings and limits: Significantly higher representation of disease-linked clones was reported for matched ankylosing spondylitis synovial fluid. Apparently characteristic of ankylosing spondylitis blood was a TCR beta motif (about 8 highly homologous variants).

Looked up from germline, CDR1 is GTSNPN and CDR2 is SVGIG (reference sequence). CDR3 length equals 13 residues. With 0 bases removed from V and 3 bases from J, the gap between germline ends came to 9 bases. Generation of TCR beta libraries employed quantitative 5'-RACE incorporating molecular barcodes. TCRdb reanalysed the 5' RACE reads using MiXCR and keeps one entry per CDR3 protein. The sample gives about 340,000 distinct CDR3 sequences, roughly 22% of which show up once; under 15% is in the top ten. This clonotype came up a few times. Its antigen remains unknown. Sequenced sample: blood, either unsorted or a sorted T cell fraction (not recorded which). This chain uses TRBV30 with TRBJ2-7; maybe TRBD2 (5 bases). The TCR originated in a male donor with ankylosing spondylitis or in good health (not recorded which). The CDR3 loop reads CAWSVLEGYEQYF. The CDR3, as DNA: TGTGCCTGGAGTGTACTTGAGGGCTACGAGCAGTACTTC.